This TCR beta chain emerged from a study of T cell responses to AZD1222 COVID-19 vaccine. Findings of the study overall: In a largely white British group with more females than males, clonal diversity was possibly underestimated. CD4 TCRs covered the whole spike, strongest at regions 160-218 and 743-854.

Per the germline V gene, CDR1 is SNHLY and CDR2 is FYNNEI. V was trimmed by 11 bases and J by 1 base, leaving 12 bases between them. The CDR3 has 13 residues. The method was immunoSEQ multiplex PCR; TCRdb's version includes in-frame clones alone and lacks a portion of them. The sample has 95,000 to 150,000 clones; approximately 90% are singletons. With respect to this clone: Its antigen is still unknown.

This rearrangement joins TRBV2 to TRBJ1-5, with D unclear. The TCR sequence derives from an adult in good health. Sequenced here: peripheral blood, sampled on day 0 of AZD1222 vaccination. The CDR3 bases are TGTGCCGGGTCCCGGGCGAGCAATCAGCCCCAGCATTTT. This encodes CAGSRASNQPQHF.